This T cell receptor (beta chain) was obtained from a study of blood T cell repertoires in COVID-19 (TCRdb year 2020). Some background on the complete study: Samples covering the acute and convalescent phases of COVID-19 were provided by collaborators in the United States, Italy and Spain. Samples were obtained from the ongoing ImmuneRACE study (first 160 participants) and from 1,200 or so subjects provided by 6 global collaborators. The sample metadata nearly always contained a de-identified subject ID, COVID-19 status, age in years and sex. The material from the prospective study consisted of cDNA or gDNA derived from T cells, B-cell-depleted T cells, or PBMCs. The repertoires were released in a freely available public database meant as a resource for research on the immune response to SARS-CoV-2. Deeply sampled blood TCRbeta repertoires from subjects exposed to, actively infected with, or recovered from COVID-19 were included in the dataset. Where available, HLA class I and class II types were obtained from metadata supplied by the sample provider rather than from assay-based typing. The paper as a whole reports these results and caveats: Clinical and demographic metadata were provided uncurated, with the amount varying by source and participant.

Each collaborating institution followed its own protocols to collect whole blood in K2EDTA tubes. For TCRbeta analysis, collaborators shipped samples in one of three forms: frozen whole blood, isolated PBMCs, or DNA extracted from either of those sample types. In this sample, this clone turned up once. The specificity of this receptor is unknown. No much larger clone exists at a distance of one base, and base qualities are not known. TCRbeta CDR3 regions were amplified from genomic DNA using the immunoSEQ Assay, a bias-controlled multiplex PCR. Per the authors' processing: Nucleated cell counts per sample were estimated from amplification of reference gene primers within the assay. To quantify the absolute abundance of each unique TCRbeta CDR3 rearrangement, sequence reads were collapsed and filtered. For each sample, productive Simpson clonality was calculated as the square root of Simpson's diversity index over productive rearrangements. TCRdb stores this immuneACCESS table with in-frame sequences only. Part of the clones is absent; in the studies checked, under half of the shortfall reflects unresolved V genes, and no reason is known for the rest. V and J calls plus clone size are reproduced from that table; the DNA served to infer D and trimming. Within this sample are roughly 100,000 clones, with 70% to 85% of them counted one time only. The top ten hold 11% to 15% of the sample.

The germline V gene gives CDR1 as SGHAT and CDR2 as FQNNGV. V is cut by 0 bases and J by 11 bases, and the space between the germline ends is 22 bases. The CDR3, cysteine through phenylalanine, is 17 amino acids long. Only the CDR3 portion is preserved as DNA: 51 bases, with reading frame beginning at the first base. Sequencing was performed on peripheral blood. This receptor was identified in a woman aged 55 to 70 with acute or convalescent COVID-19. The chain was built from TRBV11-2 and TRBJ1-4, with no D gene named confidently. The CDR3 reads CASSLDLVQNSGSKLFF. Read as DNA, the sequence is TGTGCCAGCAGCTTAGATCTAGTCCAAAATTCGGGGTCCAAACTGTTTTTT. Supplemented by the reference TRBV11-2 and TRBJ1-4 proteins around the CDR3, the complete variable domain is EAGVAQSPRYKIIEKRQSVAFWCNPISGHATLYWYQQILGQGPKLLIQFQNNGVVDDSQLPKDRFSAERLKGVDSTLKIQPAKLEDSAVYLCASSLDLVQNSGSKLFFGSGTQLSVL.